This T cell receptor (beta chain) was recorded in a study of regulatory T cells in long-lasting Graves disease. The sample's time point: newly diagnosed GD, antithyroid drugs for less than 3 months. The authors made the TCR library using RNA they extracted from PBMCs. CDR3 regions were amplified by Arm-PCR using iRepertoire HTBI primers to build TCR beta libraries. TCRdb used MiXCR to reprocess the multiplex PCR reads, holding one entry per CDR3 protein. The table lists about 350,000 distinct CDR3 sequences, around 15% of them singletons, with just over 20% in the top ten. J was trimmed by 3 bases and V by 1 base; bases with no gene match: 3. Germline CDR1 SGHAT, CDR2 FQNNGV. The CDR3 has 17 amino acids. This clonotype was counted many times. The data also belong to a second study, concerning T cells in Graves' hyperthyroidism and ophthalmopathy.

Sequenced material: peripheral blood mononuclear cells (PBMCs), taken at new diagnosis, from a patient treated with antithyroid drugs. This chain uses TRBV11-2 with TRBJ2-5, with 15 bases lining up with TRBD2. This TCR came from a young woman with Graves disease. The CDR3 here is CASSLGGLAGGKETQYF. CDR3 nucleotides: TGTGCCAGCAGCTTAGGGGGACTAGCGGGAGGAAAAGAGACCCAGTACTTC. The variable domain in full, with the rest retrieved from reference TRBV11-2 and TRBJ2-5, is EAGVAQSPRYKIIEKRQSVAFWCNPISGHATLYWYQQILGQGPKLLIQFQNNGVVDDSQLPKDRFSAERLKGVDSTLKIQPAKLEDSAVYLCASSLGGLAGGKETQYFGPGTRLLVL.